This passage covers 12 T cell receptor beta chains from one sample sequenced in a study of CD8 T cells in Susac syndrome. The authors reverse transcribed about 0.5 to 1 ug RNA with random hexamers. TCRdb re-derived calls from the immunoSEQ multiplex PCR reads in MiXCR, one entry per CDR3 protein. This table holds some 190,000 distinct CDR3 sequences, 95% found once. The source material was CD4+ T cells from PBMCs. The origin of the receptors is a human donor in good health.

The DNA for the CDR3 is TGTGCCAGCAGCGTAGCGATGGGGTCCTACGAGCAGTACTTC. Residues: CASSVAMGSYEQYF. The chain joins TRBV9 to TRBJ2-7; no firm D call. CDR1 is SGDLS and CDR2 is YYNGEE in the germline V gene. The CDR3 is made up of 14 amino acids. Trimming cost V 0 bases and J 1 base, with 8 bases left between them.

V and J are TRBV6-2 or TRBV6-3 and TRBJ2-7, with D maybe TRBD2 (6 bases). This CDR3 contains 14 residues. Germline CDR1 MNHEY, CDR2 SVGEGT. Trimming shortened V by 1 base and J by 5 bases, and 12 bases separated the two germline ends. The CDR3 DNA sequence: TGTGCCAGCAGTTACTTCGGAGGGCGACACGAGCAGTACTTC. Protein: CASSYFGGRHEQYF.

The chain is built from TRBV29-1 and TRBJ2-7; D call uncertain. Germline lookup yields CDR1 SQVTM and CDR2 ANQGSEA. This CDR3 is 12 amino acids long. V lost 3 bases and J lost 1, with 7 bases in between. CDR3 sequence: CSVDSGSYEQYF. CDR3 bases: TGCAGCGTTGATTCGGGTTCCTACGAGCAGTACTTC.

This clonotype appeared a single time. The chain combines TRBV29-1 with TRBJ2-3; D is perhaps TRBD2 (6 bases). The V end was cut by 5 bases, the J end by 1 base, with 10 bases between. Germline CDR1 and CDR2: SQVTM and ANQGSEA. CDR3 length: 13 residues. The CDR3, as DNA: TGCAGCGTTCGGGAGACAGGCACAGATACGCAGTATTTT. This encodes CSVRETGTDTQYF.

This chain joins TRBV6-5 and TRBJ2-3, with D perhaps matching TRBD2 (5 bases). CDR1 is MNHEY, CDR2 SVGAGI, per germline. There are 13 residues in the CDR3. Trimming removed 5 bases from V and 6 bases from J, with 12 bases in between. The CDR3 DNA is TGTGCCAGCAGTGCCTGGCGGGCGGATACGCAGTATTTT. It is translated as CASSAWRADTQYF.

J is TRBJ2-3 and V is TRBV11-2; D might be TRBD1 (6 bases). The germline V gene has CDR1 SGHAT and CDR2 FQNNGV. The CDR3 has 16 amino acids. V lost 3 bases and J lost 2, with 15 bases in between. CDR3 sequence reads: CASSFVAGASTDTQYF. The CDR3 bases are TGTGCCAGCAGCTTCGTGGCAGGGGCCTCCACAGATACGCAGTATTTT.

The chain joins TRBV30 to TRBJ1-1, with 7 positions matching TRBD1. The CDR3 has 13 amino acids. J gave up 6 bases and V 2 bases, and 6 bases lay outside the gene matches. Per germline, CDR1 GTSNPN and CDR2 SVGIG (reference sequence). CDR3 region: CAWSKNRGAEAFF. CDR3 DNA: TGTGCCTGGAGTAAAAACAGGGGCGCTGAAGCTTTCTTT.

The rearrangement links TRBV29-1 to TRBJ2-3, with 9 bases aligning to TRBD1. V lost 4 bases and J lost 2; bases outside the gene matches: 1. The CDR3 is 13 residues long. Germline loops: CDR1 SQVTM, CDR2 ANQGSEA. CDR3 sequence: CSVGTGVTDTQYF. Here the CDR3 DNA reads TGCAGCGTTGGGACAGGGGTCACAGATACGCAGTATTTT.

The rearrangement uses TRBV5-6 and TRBJ2-7; D possibly uses TRBD1 or TRBD2 (6 bases each). From germline, CDR1 is SGHDT and CDR2 YYEEEE. The CDR3 has 15 residues. V gave up 6 bases and J gave up 4 bases, with 20 bases separating them. CDR3 bases: TGTGCCAGCAACTCTTGGCATACAGGGACTTACGAGCAGTACGTC. Protein product: CASNSWHTGTYEQYV.

This chain links TRBV9 with TRBJ2-3; 8 bases are shared with TRBD2. V lost 4 bases to trimming and J lost 4 bases; unmatched junction nucleotides: 8. The CDR3 has 15 residues. CDR1 SGDLS and CDR2 YYNGEE come from the germline V gene. CDR3 coding DNA: TGTGCCAGCAGCCCATTAGCGGGAACTCCAGATACGCAGTATTTT. Translating gives CASSPLAGTPDTQYF.

The CDR3 is CASTLGGSGSYEQFF. The CDR3, as DNA: TGTGCCAGCACCCTCGGTGGTAGCGGGAGCTATGAGCAGTTCTTC. The V and J genes are TRBV28 and TRBJ2-1; 9 bases line up with TRBD2. CDR1 is MDHEN, CDR2 SYDVKM, per germline. The junction had 12 bases not matched to a gene; V was cut back by 7 bases and J by 8 bases. This CDR3 region has 15 residues.

This clonotype was observed once. The V call is TRBV9, the J call TRBJ2-2, with D uncertain. Germline-derived CDR1 and CDR2 are SGDLS and YYNGEE. This CDR3 comprises 13 residues. The V gene lost 0 bases and the J gene lost 5 bases, with 5 bases spanning the gap. CDR3 residues: CASSVAWTGELFF. For the CDR3, the DNA is TGTGCCAGCAGCGTAGCCTGGACCGGGGAGCTGTTTTTT.